Reported below is one T cell receptor beta chain. It has no known antigen specificity. Base qualities are not recorded, but no much larger clone differs from it by a single base. Libraries came from the immunoSEQ multiplex PCR assay. A mixture of 60 forward primers for TCR Vbeta segments and 13 reverse primers for TCR Jbeta segments was used in the multiplex PCR. The CDR3 region of rearranged TCR beta genes was amplified from genomic DNA by a multiplex PCR assay. Amplified TCR beta libraries were sequenced as 87-base-pair reads on the Illumina HiSeq System. Processing in the source paper ran as follows. A later analysis counted tens of millions of unique TCR beta chains across the roughly 700 repertoires, and roughly 10 million of these chains were shared by at least two donors. A nearest-neighbor algorithm error-corrected the raw reads and collapsed the reads into unique sequences, merging closely related sequences to remove PCR and sequencing errors. To assign V, D and J gene segments, CDR3 sequences were aligned to IMGT reference sequences. For a sequence to be retained, a match of at least six nucleotides was required to both a V gene segment and a J gene segment. A rearrangement counted as productive if the CDR3 had no stop codons and remained in frame with V and J, and every other rearrangement counted as non-productive. CDR3 was defined according to IMGT convention as the region running from the second conserved V-encoded cysteine to the conserved J-encoded phenylalanine. Sequences without an unambiguous match to a single V gene segment were excluded from the earlier analysis of approximately 560 of the donors. An earlier analysis of under 750 of the donors called V segments functional above 56.7% productive rearrangements and segregating when the between-donor standard deviation exceeded 5%. A statistical classification framework was built to diagnose cytomegalovirus status from the catalog of TCR beta chain sequences. A later analysis assigned V and J genes by comparing TCR nucleotide sequences with IMGT/GENE-DB human TR gene sequences. Using the TCRdist pipeline, a later analysis assigned CDR3 sequences along with most-parsimonious VDJ recombination scenarios. In a later analysis, each TCR beta chain was defined by its CDR3 amino acid sequence together with its V-gene family, and reads without a unique V-gene family were excluded. To address suspected cross-contamination and a sequencing artifact, a later analysis removed a few hundred highly shared, low-generation-probability nucleotide sequences. For each public chain, a later analysis derived a clonal expansion index from normalized ranks of inferred template counts within each repertoire. Generation probabilities in a later analysis came from a VDJ recombination model fitted to out-of-frame rearrangements, and those results were checked against IGoR. In a later analysis, hypergeometric tests were used to score TCR-TCR, TCR-HLA and TCR-CMV co-occurrence, with a repertoire-size bias correction applied to TCR pairs. To estimate false discovery rates, a later analysis permuted the HLA or CMV assignments 20 times. In a later analysis, co-occurring TCRs were grouped using DBSCAN, with TCRdist sequence similarity added in when clustering inside HLA-allele-positive subsets. For co-occurrence clustering, repertoires with fewer than 30,000 or more than 120,000 public chains were excluded, along with about five repertoires with anomalous nucleotide sharing. Drawn from immuneACCESS, this table holds only the in-frame rearrangements with V and J called that TCRdb kept. Clones are partly lost; checked studies trace under half to an unresolved V gene and leave the rest unexplained. V and J calls and clone size are as listed in that table; D and trimming were resolved from the DNA. In all, the sample holds about 150,000 clones, and 75% to 90% of those were seen once. The ten largest make up about 2.2% of the sample.

The cohort was made up of around 720 healthy bone marrow donors. At the time of sampling, every cohort member was nominally healthy, though immune exposures that went unrecorded were likely present. The donor tested CMV seronegative and was one of the 352 seronegative cohort members. Every donor gave a peripheral blood sample, and the peripheral blood mononuclear cells from that sample were used for TCR beta sequencing. Genomic DNA extraction from the blood cell samples was performed with the Qiagen DNeasy Blood Extraction Kit. CDR1 is given as SGHTA and CDR2 as FQGNSA, both from the germline V gene. The CDR3 goes from the cysteine to the phenylalanine over 13 residues. Kept here is only the CDR3 DNA, which spans 39 bases and is read in frame from base 1. V sheds 2 bases and J sheds 4 bases, leaving 6 bases between their ends. The data originate from a study of cytomegalovirus exposure and HLA in healthy donors (dated by TCRdb to 2016 to 2017). Concerning the study at large: According to an earlier analysis of around 600 of the donors, some 180 million T cells yielded 120 million or so unique TCR beta sequences and 276 Gb of sequence data. On average, over 200,000 unique TCR beta nucleotide sequences were sequenced per donor among a few hundred genotyped donors of the cohort, with roughly 18% of those sequences being non-productive. Of the 398 genotyped donors, about 80% fell in the genetic ancestry cluster associated with self-reported Caucasian donors. A later analysis re-examined previously published TCR beta repertoires from 500 to 700 donors and added high-resolution HLA genotyping to investigate patterns of TCR occurrence. All discovery cohort repertoires had been generated using a single sequencing platform. The number of donors typed differed by locus, with about 629-640 for A, B, C, DRB1 and DQB1, more than 500 for DQA1, about 610 for DPA1, and around 450 for DPB1. Donor age, sex, ethnicity and CMV serostatus were compiled together with the repertoire data. HLA typing covered class I and class II loci at four-digit resolution. High-throughput TCR immunosequencing, statistical association of individual TCRs with disease status, and machine learning were combined to predict cytomegalovirus infection status. Four or five DR-DQ haplotypes were handled as single units for association and clustering, since linkage in the cohort was strong. A separate validation cohort of some 130 different subjects was used in addition to the approximately 700-subject first cohort. Genome-wide SNP genotypes for about 60% of the 666 donors were used in a later genetic analysis, which treated that subset as a discovery cohort. Roughly 300 gigabases of sequencing data and tens of millions of unique TCR sequences were included in an early release covering about 700 HLA-typed donors. The study used immunosequencing to profile the T cell repertoires of more than 650 subjects and linked those repertoires to cytomegalovirus serostatus. The study aimed to test whether cataloging public T cell receptors could reveal signatures of past pathogen exposure. An earlier analysis of 500 to 650 of the donors applied high-throughput TCR beta sequencing to assess whether each TCR beta V gene segment acted as functional or pseudogenic. Rather than drawing on any new phenotypic data, the later analysis identified candidate immune exposures from TCR beta sequences and the way those sequences occurred across donors.

Points the paper makes about the study in general: Only TCR beta chains were sequenced in this cohort, and the absence of alpha or paired-chain data limited detectable features. In a later genetic analysis, a missense DCLRE1C variant was associated with V-gene and J-gene trimming of TCR beta chains, and the association was replicated in an independent cohort. CMV serostatus was the only immune exposure information available for the cohort. The sequencing pipeline was judged likely to have produced a cluster of highly shared sequence variants as a technical artifact. According to a later analysis, TCR association rates differed among HLA loci, with DRB1 alleles showing the most associated TCRs and HLA-C alleles showing the fewest. In vitro tests confirmed that a few of the cytomegalovirus-associated TCR beta chains recognize cytomegalovirus antigens. A later analysis reported that several top co-occurrence clusters appeared linked to parvovirus B19, influenza, CMV and Epstein-Barr virus. The classifier was reported to diagnose cytomegalovirus status with high specificity and sensitivity in both the original cohort and the validation cohort. A later genetic analysis reported fewer N-insertions in productive TCRs among donors in an Asian-associated ancestry cluster than the 666-donor mean. The authors suggested that the approach could potentially be extended to other disease states and immunological phenotypes. Because counts were too low, 15 to 20 rarely observed V segments, including chromosome 9 orphons, were left out of the earlier analysis of several hundred of the donors. Correlated functional status among segregating V segments might reflect linkage disequilibrium, but an unknown experimental factor could not be ruled out. A later analysis found that HLA-associated TCR beta chains were more clonally expanded and had lower generation probabilities than equally common non-associated chains. A further reported finding was that TCR beta sequences accurately predicted the HLA-A and HLA-B alleles for most subjects in the first cohort. The study listed around 160 TCR beta chains as associated with cytomegalovirus. Roughly uniform sequencing depth across donors was assumed in presence/absence analyses, although this assumption may not hold. Most TCR sequences were seen in very few donors, while some public TCRs were found in many individuals. Because HLA typing was unavailable for some donors at each locus, only the typed subset was used in association tests. In an earlier analysis of more than 450 of the donors, most TCR beta V segments were observed in productive rearrangements about 87% or about 30% of the time, broadly matching IMGT annotations. Because the 87-base-pair reads could not distinguish some IMGT-functional V segments, including TRBV6-2 and TRBV6-3, those segments were excluded. Specific HLA alleles were associated with more than 15,000 TCR beta sequences at a false discovery rate of 0.05 in a later analysis. When HLA alleles, especially DR and DQ, strongly co-occurred, TCR associations were difficult to assign to individual alleles. Most CMV-associated TCR beta chains appeared to be HLA-restricted in a later analysis, and the HLA associations seemed to be driven largely by CMV exposure.

The sample comprised PBMCs. The chain employs TRBV7-2 and TRBJ1-5; a confident D gene designation cannot be given. This clonotype was obtained from a male donor in good health and CMV-seronegative. The sequenced DNA is TGTGCCAGCAGCTTATCCCCAAATCAGCCCCAGCATTTT. Its amino acids are CASSLSPNQPQHF.